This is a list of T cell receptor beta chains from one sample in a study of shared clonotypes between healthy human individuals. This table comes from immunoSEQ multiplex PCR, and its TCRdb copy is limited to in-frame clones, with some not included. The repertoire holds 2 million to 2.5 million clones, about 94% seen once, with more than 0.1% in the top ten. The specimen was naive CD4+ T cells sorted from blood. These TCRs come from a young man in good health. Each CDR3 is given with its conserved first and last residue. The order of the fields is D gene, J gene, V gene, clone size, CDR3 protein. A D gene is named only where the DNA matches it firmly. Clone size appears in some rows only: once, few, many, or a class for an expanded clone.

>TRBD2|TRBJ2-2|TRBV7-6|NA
CASSQIAGAGELFF
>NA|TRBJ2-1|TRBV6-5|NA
CASSRGRHNEQFF
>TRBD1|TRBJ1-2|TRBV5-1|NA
CASSLGQGGGGYTF
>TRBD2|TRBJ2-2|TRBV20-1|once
CSALLAGHIF
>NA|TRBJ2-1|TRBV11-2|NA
CASSRGLEYNEQFF
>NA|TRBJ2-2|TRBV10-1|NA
CASSENRGAGELFF
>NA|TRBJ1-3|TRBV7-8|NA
CASSSSGGSGNTIYF
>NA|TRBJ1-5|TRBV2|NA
CASRSEFNQPQHF
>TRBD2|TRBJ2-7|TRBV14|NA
CASSRLAGFYEQYF
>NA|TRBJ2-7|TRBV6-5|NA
CATRRTATYEQYF
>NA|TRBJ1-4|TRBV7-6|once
CASSLGRSGRGEEKLFF
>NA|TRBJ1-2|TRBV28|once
CASSFRNYGYTF
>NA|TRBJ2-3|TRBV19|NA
CASKGTGTSLATQYF
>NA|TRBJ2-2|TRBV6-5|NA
CASLQTANTGELFF
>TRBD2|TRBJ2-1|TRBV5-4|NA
CASSLTSGRESYNEQFF
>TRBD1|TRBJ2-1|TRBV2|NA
CASSESGQVYNEQFF
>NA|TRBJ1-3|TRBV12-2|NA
CASLATGFHSGNTIYF
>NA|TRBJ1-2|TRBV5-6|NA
CASSVYTSDTQGYGYTF
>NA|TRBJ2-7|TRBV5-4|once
CASSLQGAVQRGEQYF
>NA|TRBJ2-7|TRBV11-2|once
CASSLPGGAYEQYF
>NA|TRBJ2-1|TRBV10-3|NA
CAIKRGGGTNEQFF
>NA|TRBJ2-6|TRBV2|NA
CASSAREFSGANVLTF
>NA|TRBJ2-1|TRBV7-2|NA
CASRLDYNEQFF
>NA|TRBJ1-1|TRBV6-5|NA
CASSSLPGEGTEAFF
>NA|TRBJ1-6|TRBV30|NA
CAWSVLGGGPNSPLHF
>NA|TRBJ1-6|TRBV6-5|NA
CASSYSTIGNSPLHF
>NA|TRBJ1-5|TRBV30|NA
CAWTAAPHQPQHF
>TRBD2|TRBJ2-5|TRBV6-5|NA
CASTSGLAGQTQYF
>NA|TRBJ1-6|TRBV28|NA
CASSSAQGRRASPLHF